The clone carrying this T cell receptor (beta chain) appeared a few times. The target antigen is unknown. A multiplex PCR was run with 60 Vbeta primers and 13 Jbeta primers. The table came from immunoSEQ multiplex PCR; TCRdb's copy has only in-frame clones and leaves some out. Here the sample spans tens of thousands of clones, around 80% being singletons. V lost 3 bases, J lost 0 bases, and 11 bases lay in between. Germline lookup yields CDR1 ENHRY and CDR2 SYGVKD. This CDR3 spans 15 amino acids. The sample originates from a study of cytomegalovirus exposure and HLA in healthy donors. Study-wide results and limits: The study designated 150 to 200 TCR beta chains cytomegalovirus-associated.

Sequenced input: PBMCs. The sequence was obtained from a man aged 35 to 55 in good health and CMV-seronegative. The chain joins TRBV10-3 to TRBJ1-2; tentatively, D is TRBD1 (6 bases). DNA for the CDR3: TGTGCCATCAGTGAAGGACAGCAAGCTAACTATGGCTACACCTTC. Protein sequence: CAISEGQQANYGYTF.